This T cell receptor (beta chain) was sequenced in a study of T cell therapy after organ transplantation. Study conclusions and caveats: In nonresponders, large pretherapy expansions changed minimally after therapy.

Sequenced by immunoSEQ multiplex PCR; TCRdb stores in-frame clones only, minus some. The data show around 1,200 clones, with under 80% seen just once and over 35% held by the top ten. The CDR3 loop spans 14 amino acids. Per the germline V gene, CDR1 is SGHDT and CDR2 is YYEEEE. J lost 6 bases, V lost 1 base, and 4 bases had no gene match. Turning to this clone: Antigen: not known.

The chain is built from TRBV5-6 and TRBJ2-7; 10 bases are shared with TRBD2. This receptor was obtained from a human patient who had received a solid organ transplant and had CMV disease. Sequenced here: CD8+ T cells from blood, sampled before autologous CMV-specific T cell therapy. The CDR3 spells CASSLPSGSGEQYF. The CDR3 DNA reads as TGTGCCAGCAGCTTGCCTAGCGGGAGCGGCGAGCAGTACTTC.